Listed here are 25 T cell receptor beta chains from one sample, sequenced in a study of blood T cell repertoires in COVID-19. Some clones are missing from TCRdb's copy, which holds only in-frame ones; the method was immunoSEQ multiplex PCR. The sample consists of around 30,000 clones, about 65% of them appearing once. What was sequenced was peripheral blood. The receptors here all came from a human donor in a cohort sampled during active COVID-19.

The chain joins TRBV28 to TRBJ2-7; 7 bases are shared with TRBD1. The CDR3 is 14 residues long. The germline CDR1 and CDR2 sequences are MDHEN and SYDVKM. Unmatched junction bases numbered 3, after V lost 2 bases and J lost 2 bases. The CDR3, as DNA: TGTGCCAGCAGTTTAGTTGGGACAGCCTACGAGCAGTACTTC. Its translation is CASSLVGTAYEQYF.

V gene TRBV7-2 combines with J gene TRBJ2-7; D gene uncertain. CDR1 is SGHTA, CDR2 FQGNSA, per germline. There are 13 residues in the CDR3. Trimming removed 1 base at V and 9 bases at J, with 13 bases between. The chain's CDR3 is CASSLGSAVGQYF. The CDR3 coding sequence is TGTGCCAGCAGCTTAGGTTCGGCGGTCGGGCAGTACTTC.

The V call is TRBV7-2, the J call TRBJ1-2, with 7 nucleotides matching TRBD1. The trim removed 3 bases at V and 7 bases at J, leaving 5 bases unmatched. Germline values: CDR1 SGHTA, CDR2 FQGNSA. The CDR3 is 13 residues long. This CDR3 is CASSFDRVGGYTF. DNA of the CDR3: TGTGCCAGCAGCTTCGACAGGGTCGGTGGCTACACCTTC.

This clone occurred many times. The chain recombines TRBV19 with TRBJ1-5; D is unresolved. Deletions cut 7 bases from V and 2 bases from J, with 9 bases between. The CDR3 consists of 13 residues. Germline CDR1 is LNHDA and CDR2 is SQIVND (reference sequence). CDR3 sequence: CASNRVGNQPQHF. CDR3 sequence (DNA): TGTGCCAGTAACCGGGTAGGCAATCAGCCCCAGCATTTT.

CDR3 sequence reads: CASSLWSGTNNEQFF. CDR3 nucleotides: TGTGCCAGCAGCTTATGGAGCGGGACAAACAATGAGCAGTTCTTC. The chain links TRBV7-2 to TRBJ2-1, with D maybe TRBD2 (7 bases). V lost 2 bases, J lost 5 bases, and 13 bases lay in between. The germline CDR1 and CDR2 sequences are SGHTA and FQGNSA. This CDR3 comprises 15 residues.

The chain joins TRBV7-2 to TRBJ1-1, with TRBD1 as a possible D gene (6 bases). The CDR3 runs 14 residues. CDR1 SGHTA and CDR2 FQGNSA come from the germline V gene. V was pared by 8 bases and J by 6 bases, with 19 bases between. The CDR3 coding sequence is TGTGCCAGCCAGGGGCAGGGAGGGATGTCTGAAGCTTTCTTT. It encodes CASQGQGGMSEAFF. Full variable domain (outside the CDR3, taken from reference TRBV7-2 and TRBJ1-1): GAGVSQSPSNKVTEKGKDVELRCDPISGHTALYWYRQSLGQGLEFLIYFQGNSAPDKSGLPSDRFSAERTGGSVSTLTIQRTQQEDSAVYLCASQGQGGMSEAFFGQGTRLTVV.

This clone was recorded once. The genes are TRBV12-5 and TRBJ2-1; tentatively, D is TRBD2 (6 bases). Trimming pared 1 base from V and 0 bases from J, leaving 7 bases between. Per the germline V gene, CDR1 is LGHNT and CDR2 is FRNRAP. The CDR3 length is 15 residues. The CDR3 DNA sequence: TGTGCTAGTGGTTTGGGCGGGGTCTCCTACAATGAGCAGTTCTTC. Its translation: CASGLGGVSYNEQFF.

This clone was counted a single time. The chain combines TRBV5-6 with TRBJ2-7; D is possibly TRBD2 (6 bases). The CDR3 runs 15 residues. In germline, CDR1 is SGHDT, CDR2 YYEEEE. Deletions cut 0 bases from V and 0 bases from J, with 10 bases between. The CDR3, as DNA: TGTGCCAGCAGCTTGGTGGCGGGGAACTCCTACGAGCAGTACTTC. This codes for CASSLVAGNSYEQYF. Full variable domain (outside the CDR3, taken from reference TRBV5-6 and TRBJ2-7): DAGVTQSPTHLIKTRGQQVTLRCSPKSGHDTVSWYQQALGQGPQFIFQYYEEEERQRGNFPDRFSGHQFPNYSSELNVNALLLGDSALYLCASSLVAGNSYEQYFGPGTRLTVT.

The chain couples TRBV7-8 to TRBJ2-7; TRBD2 aligns across 7 bases. Trimming cost V 5 bases and J 3 bases; bases outside gene matches: 7. The V gene's germline CDR1 is SGHVS and CDR2 FQNEAQ. The CDR3 spans 14 residues. CDR3 sequence reads: CASSKREGYYEQYF. As DNA, the CDR3 is TGTGCCAGCAGCAAAAGGGAGGGATACTACGAGCAGTACTTC.

The V call is TRBV20-1, the J call TRBJ2-3; D might be TRBD2 (6 bases). CDR3 length: 13 residues. Germline V lookup: CDR1 DFQATT, CDR2 SNEGSKA (reference sequence). V shed 3 bases and J shed 6 bases, with 13 bases lying between them. The CDR3 nucleotides are TGCAGTGCTAGTTCGGGGGTTGGGGATACGCAGTATTTT. The encoded protein is CSASSGVGDTQYF.

The V gene is TRBV24-1, the J gene TRBJ2-3; D unresolved. Trimming left V 0 bases short and J 6 bases short, with 6 bases between. The CDR3 contains 13 residues. Per germline, CDR1 KGHDR and CDR2 SFDVKD. The CDR3 DNA is TGTGCCACCAGTGATTTGGATCGGGATACGCAGTATTTT. It specifies CATSDLDRDTQYF.

V gene TRBV24-1 combines with J gene TRBJ2-3, with 7 bases fitting TRBD1. V was clipped by 6 bases and J by 6 bases; unmatched bases: 11. The CDR3 contains 15 residues. Germline CDR1 and CDR2: KGHDR and SFDVKD. CDR3: CATSTGTEDIDTQYF. Written as DNA, the CDR3 is TGTGCCACCAGTACCGGGACAGAGGATATCGATACGCAGTATTTT.

About this clone itself: Because the CDR3's place on the DNA is in doubt, the DNA is left out and the CDR3 is given as listed by TCRdb. This chain joins TRBV19 and TRBJ2-3; the D call of TRBD2 is as the table states it, not checked on the DNA. The CDR3 is 14 residues long, counting both termini. Germline values: CDR1 LNHDA, CDR2 SQIVND (reference sequence). The CDR3 reads CASTSGEGTDTQYF.

This chain connects TRBV7-3 to TRBJ2-7; possible D gene TRBD1, 5 bases. Germline assignment: CDR1 SGHTA and CDR2 FQGTGA. The germline V and J ends were trimmed by 5 bases and 1 base, with 9 bases remaining between them. The CDR3 has 13 amino acids. CDR3 coding DNA: TGTGCCAGCAGCCCCGACAGTTCCTACGAGCAGTACTTC. As protein: CASSPDSSYEQYF.

The chain links TRBV7-6 to TRBJ2-7; D remains ambiguous. Looked up from germline, CDR1 is SGHVS and CDR2 is FNYEAQ. Between the trimmed V and J ends, which lost 1 base and 2 bases, there was a span of 12 bases. The CDR3 runs 15 residues. The CDR3: CASSLESARPYEQYF. The CDR3 DNA reads as TGTGCCAGCAGCTTAGAGAGCGCTAGGCCCTACGAGCAGTACTTC.

This clone came up many times. The V call is TRBV9, the J call TRBJ2-5, with 8 bases matching TRBD1. The CDR3 is made up of 16 amino acids. The ends lost 4 bases at V and 5 bases at J; junction bases unmatched: 13. The germline gives CDR1 SGDLS, CDR2 YYNGEE. CDR3: CASSPTRTGLGETQYF. Here the CDR3 DNA reads TGTGCCAGCAGCCCGACGCGGACAGGGTTGGGGGAGACCCAGTACTTC.

The chain joins TRBV7-2 to TRBJ2-1; 7 bases line up with TRBD1. Germline trimming cut 4 bases from V and 4 bases from J; bases unmatched to any gene: 7. CDR1 and CDR2 from the germline V gene are SGHTA and FQGNSA. This CDR3 comprises 15 residues. Here the CDR3 DNA reads TGTGCCAGCAGCTCCACTTGGGGACAGTACAATGAGCAGTTCTTC. Amino acid sequence: CASSSTWGQYNEQFF.

DNA of the CDR3: TGTGCCAGCAGTTTAAGGCCCCTAGCGGGGGGGCAGTACAATGAGCAGTTCTTC. It specifies CASSLRPLAGGQYNEQFF. The V and J genes are TRBV27 and TRBJ2-1, with 12 bases that match TRBD2. The V gene's germline CDR1 is MNHEY and CDR2 SMNVEV (reference sequence). The V gene end was trimmed by 2 bases and the J gene end by 4 bases; junction bases not matched to a gene: 9. This CDR3 comprises 18 residues.

The gene calls are TRBV5-4 and TRBJ2-6; unclear D gene. V was clipped by 2 bases and J by 0 bases, with 6 bases between them. The germline gives CDR1 SGHNT, CDR2 YYREEE (reference sequence). The CDR3 loop spans 15 amino acids. In nucleotides, the CDR3 is TGTGCCAGCAGCTTCACAAGCTCTGGGGCCAACGTCCTGACTTTC. Amino acids: CASSFTSSGANVLTF. The full variable domain, in which reference TRBV5-4 and TRBJ2-6 provide the parts outside the CDR3, is ETGVTQSPTHLIKTRGQQVTLRCSSQSGHNTVSWYQQALGQGPQFIFQYYREEENGRGNFPPRFSGLQFPNYSSELNVNALELDDSALYLCASSFTSSGANVLTFGAGSRLTVL.

This clone was recorded at least ten times. The chain has TRBV5-4 and TRBJ2-7, with 12 bases fitting TRBD2. The V segment lost 2 bases and the J segment 5 bases; nucleotides outside the gene matches: 11. Germline V CDR1 and CDR2: SGHNT, YYREEE (reference sequence). The CDR3 contains 17 residues. In DNA form, the CDR3 reads TGTGCCAGCAGCTTATTCCCACTAGCGGGGGGACGACACGAGCAGTACTTC. Its translation: CASSLFPLAGGRHEQYF.

V gene TRBV3-1 (or the pseudogene TRBV3-2) combines with J gene TRBJ2-7; 14 nucleotides align to TRBD2. The J segment lost 6 bases and the V segment lost 4 bases, leaving 17 bases of the junction unmatched. This CDR3 contains 19 residues. CDR1 is LGHDT, CDR2 YNNKEL, per germline (reference sequence). DNA for the CDR3: TGTGCCAGCAGCCGCCGACAGCCGGGACTAGCGGGAGTACTTGTCGAGCAGTACTTC. Translating it yields CASSRRQPGLAGVLVEQYF.

This clone was recorded once. The chain couples TRBV10-3 to TRBJ2-5; perhaps TRBD1 as D (5 bases). This CDR3 is built from 14 residues. In germline, CDR1 is ENHRY, CDR2 SYGVKD. V lost 6 bases and J 4 bases, leaving 15 bases between the germline ends. This chain's CDR3 is CAISVTGDGETQYF. CDR3 nucleotides: TGTGCCATCAGCGTTACAGGAGACGGAGAGACCCAGTACTTC.

J is TRBJ2-5 and V is TRBV2, with D uncertain. Germline CDR1 is SNHLY and CDR2 is FYNNEI. Trimming took 6 bases from V and 1 from J, leaving 15 bases between them. This CDR3 contains 15 residues. The CDR3 coding sequence is TGTGCCAGCAGCCGTGAGGCGGCCATCCAAGAGACCCAGTACTTC. Translation gives CASSREAAIQETQYF.

In this sample, this clone turned up a few times. The chain links TRBV7-2 to TRBJ1-1; TRBD1 might be the D (6 bases). The CDR3 consists of 13 residues. The germline V gene encodes CDR1 SGHTA and CDR2 FQGNSA. V shed 0 bases and J shed 6 bases, with 8 bases lying between them. The CDR3 spells CASSLARTAEAFF. DNA of the CDR3: TGTGCCAGCAGCTTAGCTCGGACAGCTGAAGCTTTCTTT. Looking up the rest from reference TRBV7-2 and TRBJ1-1 gives the full variable domain: GAGVSQSPSNKVTEKGKDVELRCDPISGHTALYWYRQSLGQGLEFLIYFQGNSAPDKSGLPSDRFSAERTGGSVSTLTIQRTQQEDSAVYLCASSLARTAEAFFGQGTRLTVV.

The CDR3 sequence is CASSAGTGEMGNQPQHF. CDR3 nucleotides: TGTGCCAGCAGCGCCGGGACAGGGGAAATGGGAAATCAGCCCCAGCATTTT. The gene calls are TRBV9 and TRBJ1-5, with TRBD1 matching over 10 bases. The V gene end was trimmed by 3 bases and the J gene end by 4 bases; junction bases not matched to a gene: 10. The CDR3 extends over 17 amino acids. Germline loops: CDR1 SGDLS, CDR2 YYNGEE.